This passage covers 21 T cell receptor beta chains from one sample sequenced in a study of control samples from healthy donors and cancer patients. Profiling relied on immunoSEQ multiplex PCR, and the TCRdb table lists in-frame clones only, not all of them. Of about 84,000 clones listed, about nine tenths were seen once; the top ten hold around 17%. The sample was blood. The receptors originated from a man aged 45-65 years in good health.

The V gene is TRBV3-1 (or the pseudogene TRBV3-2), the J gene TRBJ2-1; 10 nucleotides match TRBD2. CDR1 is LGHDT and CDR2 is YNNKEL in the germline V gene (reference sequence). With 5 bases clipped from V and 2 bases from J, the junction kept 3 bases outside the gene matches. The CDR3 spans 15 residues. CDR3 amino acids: CASSDGTSAYNEQFF. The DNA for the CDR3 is TGTGCCAGCAGCGACGGGACTAGCGCCTACAATGAGCAGTTCTTC.

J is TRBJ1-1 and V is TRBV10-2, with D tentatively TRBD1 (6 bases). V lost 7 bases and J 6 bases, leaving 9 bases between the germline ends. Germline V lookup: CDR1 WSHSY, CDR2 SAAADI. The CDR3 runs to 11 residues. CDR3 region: CASINRAEAFF. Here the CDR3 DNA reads TGCGCCAGCATCAACAGGGCTGAAGCTTTCTTT.

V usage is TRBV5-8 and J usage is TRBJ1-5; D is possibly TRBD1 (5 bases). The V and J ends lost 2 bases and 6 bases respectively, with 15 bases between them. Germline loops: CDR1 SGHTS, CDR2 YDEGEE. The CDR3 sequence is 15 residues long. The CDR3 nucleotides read TGTGCCAGCAGCTTTGGGACCGGGAACTCTCAGCCCCAGCATTTT. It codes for CASSFGTGNSQPQHF.

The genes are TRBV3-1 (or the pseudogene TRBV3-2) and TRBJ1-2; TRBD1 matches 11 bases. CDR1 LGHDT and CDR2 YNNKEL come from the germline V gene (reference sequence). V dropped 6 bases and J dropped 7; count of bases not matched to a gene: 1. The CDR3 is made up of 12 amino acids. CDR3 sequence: CASRGQGGGYTF. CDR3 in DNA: TGTGCCAGCAGGGGACAGGGGGGTGGCTACACCTTC.

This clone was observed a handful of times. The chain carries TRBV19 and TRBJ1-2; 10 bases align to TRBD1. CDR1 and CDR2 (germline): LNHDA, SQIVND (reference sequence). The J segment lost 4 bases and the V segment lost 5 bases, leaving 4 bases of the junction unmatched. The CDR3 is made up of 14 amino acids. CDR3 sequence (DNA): TGTGCCAGTAGTTTCCGGACAGGGGGCTATGGCTACACCTTC. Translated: CASSFRTGGYGYTF.

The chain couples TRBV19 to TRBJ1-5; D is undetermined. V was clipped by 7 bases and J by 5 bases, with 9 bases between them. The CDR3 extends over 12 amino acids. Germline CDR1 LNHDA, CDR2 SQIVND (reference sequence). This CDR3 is CASNMEDQPQHF. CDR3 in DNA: TGTGCCAGTAATATGGAAGATCAGCCCCAGCATTTT.

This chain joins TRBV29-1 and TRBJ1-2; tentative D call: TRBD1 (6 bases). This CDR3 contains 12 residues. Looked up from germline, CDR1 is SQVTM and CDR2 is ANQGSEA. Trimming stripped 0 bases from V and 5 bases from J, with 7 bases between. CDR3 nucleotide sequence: TGCAGCGTTGAAGAAGGGGGATATGGCTACACCTTC. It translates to CSVEEGGYGYTF.

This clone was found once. The CDR3 spells CASSRGTQDTQYF. CDR3 nucleotides: TGTGCCAGCAGTCGGGGGACGCAGGATACGCAGTATTTT. The chain combines TRBV6-5 with TRBJ2-3; maybe TRBD2 (6 bases). The germline V and J ends were trimmed by 5 bases and 6 bases, with 12 bases remaining between them. CDR3 length equals 13 residues. Per the germline V gene, CDR1 is MNHEY and CDR2 is SVGAGI.

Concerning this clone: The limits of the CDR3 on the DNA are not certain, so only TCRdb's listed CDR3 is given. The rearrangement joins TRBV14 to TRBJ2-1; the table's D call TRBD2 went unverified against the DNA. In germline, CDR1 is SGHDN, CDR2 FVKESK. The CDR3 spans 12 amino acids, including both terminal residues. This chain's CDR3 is CASSQFGPGAVF.

CDR3 bases: TGTGCCACCAGTGATGCCAGGGTTATCGGGGAGCTGTTTTTT. It translates to CATSDARVIGELFF. V is TRBV24-1 and J is TRBJ2-2; maybe TRBD1 (5 bases). Germline V gene data show CDR1 as KGHDR and CDR2 as SFDVKD. The CDR3 length is 14 residues. The V end lost 3 bases, the J end lost 7 bases, and 11 bases lay between the germline ends.

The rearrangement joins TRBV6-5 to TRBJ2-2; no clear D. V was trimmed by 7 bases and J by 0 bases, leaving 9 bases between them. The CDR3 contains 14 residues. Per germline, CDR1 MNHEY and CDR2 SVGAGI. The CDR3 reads CASMGISNTGELFF. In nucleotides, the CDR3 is TGTGCCAGCATGGGTATCTCGAACACCGGGGAGCTGTTTTTT.

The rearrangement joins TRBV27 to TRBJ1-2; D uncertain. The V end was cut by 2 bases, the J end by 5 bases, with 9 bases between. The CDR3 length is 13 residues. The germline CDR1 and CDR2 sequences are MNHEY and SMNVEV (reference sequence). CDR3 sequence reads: CASSLSLGYGYTF. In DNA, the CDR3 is TGTGCCAGCAGTTTAAGTTTGGGGTATGGCTACACCTTC.

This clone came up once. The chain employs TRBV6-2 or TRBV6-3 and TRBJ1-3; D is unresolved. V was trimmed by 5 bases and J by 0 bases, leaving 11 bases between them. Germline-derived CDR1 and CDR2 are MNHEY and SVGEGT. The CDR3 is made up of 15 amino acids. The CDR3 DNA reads TGTGCCAGCAGTCTCGACGGGAGCTCTGGAAACACCATATATTTT. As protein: CASSLDGSSGNTIYF.

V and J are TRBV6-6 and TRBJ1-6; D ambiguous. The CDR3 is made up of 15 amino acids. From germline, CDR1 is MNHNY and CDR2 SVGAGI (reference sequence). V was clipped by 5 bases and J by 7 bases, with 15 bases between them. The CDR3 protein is CASSRFDRDNSPLHF. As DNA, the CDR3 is TGTGCCAGCAGTCGATTCGACCGCGACAATTCACCCCTCCACTTT.

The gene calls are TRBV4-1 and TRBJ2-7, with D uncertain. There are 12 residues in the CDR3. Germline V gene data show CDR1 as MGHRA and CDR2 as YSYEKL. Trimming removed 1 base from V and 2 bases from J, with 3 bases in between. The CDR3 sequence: CASSQGAYEQYF. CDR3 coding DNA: TGCGCCAGCAGCCAAGGGGCCTACGAGCAGTACTTC.

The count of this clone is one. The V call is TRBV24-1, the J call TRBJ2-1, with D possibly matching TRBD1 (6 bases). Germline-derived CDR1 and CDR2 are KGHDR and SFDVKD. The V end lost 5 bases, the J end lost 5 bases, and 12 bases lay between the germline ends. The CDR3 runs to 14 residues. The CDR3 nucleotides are TGTGCCACCAGTGGCCTCGGACAGAACAATGAGCAGTTCTTC. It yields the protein CATSGLGQNNEQFF.

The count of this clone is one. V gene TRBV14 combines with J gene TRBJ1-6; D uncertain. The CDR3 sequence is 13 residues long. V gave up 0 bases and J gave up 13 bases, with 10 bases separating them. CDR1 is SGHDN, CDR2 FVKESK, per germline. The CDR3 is CASSQDILSPLHF. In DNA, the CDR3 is TGTGCCAGCAGCCAAGATATACTGTCGCCCCTCCACTTT. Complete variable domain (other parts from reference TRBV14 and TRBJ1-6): EAGVTQFPSHSVIEKGQTVTLRCDPISGHDNLYWYRRVMGKEIKFLLHFVKESKQDESGMPNNRFLAERTGGTYSTLKVQPAELEDSGVYFCASSQDILSPLHFGNGTRLTVT.

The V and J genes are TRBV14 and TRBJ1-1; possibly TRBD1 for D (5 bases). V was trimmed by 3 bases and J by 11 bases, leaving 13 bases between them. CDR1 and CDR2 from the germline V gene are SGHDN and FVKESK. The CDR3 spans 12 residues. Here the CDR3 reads CASSQTIGAAFF. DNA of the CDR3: TGTGCCAGCAGCCAGACAATAGGGGCGGCTTTCTTT.

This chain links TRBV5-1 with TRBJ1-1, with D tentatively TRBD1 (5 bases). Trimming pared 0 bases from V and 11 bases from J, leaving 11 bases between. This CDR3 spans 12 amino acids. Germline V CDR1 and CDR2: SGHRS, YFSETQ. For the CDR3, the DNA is TGCGCCAGCAGCTTGGCTGACGGGGGTGCTTTCTTT. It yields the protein CASSLADGGAFF.

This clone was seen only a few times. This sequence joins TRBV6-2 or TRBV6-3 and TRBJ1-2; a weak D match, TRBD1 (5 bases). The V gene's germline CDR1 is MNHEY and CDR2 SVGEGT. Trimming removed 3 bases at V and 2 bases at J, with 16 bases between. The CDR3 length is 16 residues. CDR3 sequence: CASSYSAGGANYGYTF. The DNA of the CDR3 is TGTGCCAGCAGTTATTCGGCTGGCGGGGCGAACTATGGCTACACCTTC.

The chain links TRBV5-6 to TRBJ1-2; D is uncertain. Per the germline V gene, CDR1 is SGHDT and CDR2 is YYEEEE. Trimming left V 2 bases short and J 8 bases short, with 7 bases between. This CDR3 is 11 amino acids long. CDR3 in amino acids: CASSFRRGYTF. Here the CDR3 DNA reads TGTGCCAGCAGCTTCCGGAGGGGCTACACCTTC. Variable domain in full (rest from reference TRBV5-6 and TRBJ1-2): DAGVTQSPTHLIKTRGQQVTLRCSPKSGHDTVSWYQQALGQGPQFIFQYYEEEERQRGNFPDRFSGHQFPNYSSELNVNALLLGDSALYLCASSFRRGYTFGSGTRLTVV.